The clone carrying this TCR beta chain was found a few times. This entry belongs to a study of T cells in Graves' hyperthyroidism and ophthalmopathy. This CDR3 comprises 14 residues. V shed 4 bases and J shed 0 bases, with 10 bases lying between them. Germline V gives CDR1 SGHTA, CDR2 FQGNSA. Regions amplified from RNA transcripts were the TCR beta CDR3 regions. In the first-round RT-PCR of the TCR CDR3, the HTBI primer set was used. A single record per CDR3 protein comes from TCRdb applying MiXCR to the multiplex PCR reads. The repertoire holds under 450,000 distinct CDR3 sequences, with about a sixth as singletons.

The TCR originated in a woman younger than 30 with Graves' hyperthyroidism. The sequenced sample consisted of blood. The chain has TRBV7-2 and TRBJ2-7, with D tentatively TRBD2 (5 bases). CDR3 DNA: TGTGCCAGCAGCTCGACGGGATTCTCCTACGAGCAGTACTTC. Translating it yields CASSSTGFSYEQYF.